This TCR beta chain was obtained from a study of spatial heterogeneity in lung cancer. Background on the study: Mean representation of each unique TCR and UMI combination in the raw reads exceeded 9.5 occurrences.

This clonotype counts as medium-sized. Because the library targeted alpha chains, this beta chain is an off-target read whose size means little. Time point denoted: sample taken at primary tumor resection. Frozen PBMC, nontumor lung or tumor provided whole RNA, which was sequenced unsorted. In germline, CDR1 is SEHNR, CDR2 FQNEAQ (reference sequence). There are 13 residues in the CDR3. TCRdb fed the 5' RACE reads into MiXCR, producing one record per CDR3 protein. The repertoire has about 6,900 distinct CDR3 sequences, about 4% of them found once; the top ten carry around 25%. The chain has TRBV7-9 and TRBJ2-5; D is unclear. This clonotype was sampled from a female donor with early-stage non-small cell lung cancer. The material sequenced was normal lung tissue next to the tumor, taken at surgery. Here the CDR3 DNA reads TGTGCTACCGATCCGGGTTTCCAAGAGACCCAGTACTTC. As protein: CATDPGFQETQYF.